A single sample is the source of the 21 T cell receptor beta chains below, sequenced in a study of response to subunit inactivated influenza vaccine (dated 2018 in TCRdb). The library was built by means of RT-PCR. The sequencer was an Illumina HiSeq 2500. TCRdb ran its own pipeline on the public reads, namely fastp trimming at Q25 and MiXCR clone calling, and kept in-frame beta chains. Rows merge per CDR3 protein into single entries with the most common DNA and genes. The sample data list about 800,000 distinct CDR3 sequences, and approximately 22% of these were observed just once. The ten largest account for roughly a tenth of the sample. The sequencing used PBMCs from blood, collected 5 days after vaccination. The origin of the receptors is a man aged 50 to 60 who received an inactivated influenza vaccine. Donor details come from another sample of the same person, matched by shared clones.

The chain joins TRBV7-6 to TRBJ2-2; 9 bases are a match to TRBD1. Germline-derived CDR1 and CDR2 are SGHVS and FNYEAQ. The CDR3 loop spans 15 amino acids. V lost 5 bases to trimming and J lost 5 bases; unmatched junction nucleotides: 6. This CDR3 reads CASSPWTGETGELFF. In DNA form, the CDR3 reads TGTGCCAGCAGCCCTTGGACAGGGGAGACCGGGGAGCTGTTTTTT.

CDR3 in amino acids: CAIGKWAPSNYGYTF. The CDR3 DNA reads TGTGCCATCGGCAAGTGGGCTCCCAGTAACTATGGCTACACCTTC. The genes are TRBV24-1 and TRBJ1-2; D is undetermined. Germline loops: CDR1 KGHDR, CDR2 SFDVKD. Trimming removed 11 bases from V and 1 base from J, with 19 bases in between. The CDR3 sequence is 15 residues long.

The rearrangement links TRBV20-1 to TRBJ2-3, with D perhaps given as TRBD1 or TRBD2 (5 bases each). The ends were cut back, 0 bases at V and 0 bases at J, with 10 bases in the middle. The germline V gene encodes CDR1 DFQATT and CDR2 SNEGSKA (reference sequence). The CDR3 covers 15 residues. CDR3 protein: CSARDWGGSTDTQYF. CDR3 nucleotide sequence: TGCAGTGCTAGAGATTGGGGCGGGAGCACAGATACGCAGTATTTT.

In its sample, this clonotype was seen a few times. The genes are TRBV20-1 and TRBJ2-3; D may be TRBD2 (6 bases). CDR3 length equals 18 residues. Germline V lookup: CDR1 DFQATT, CDR2 SNEGSKA (reference sequence). V lost 3 bases and J lost 5, with 27 bases in between. CDR3: CSARGGVVLQARQDTQYF. The CDR3 coding sequence is TGCAGTGCTAGGGGGGGAGTGGTCCTCCAAGCCCGACAAGATACGCAGTATTTT.

The genes are TRBV7-9 and TRBJ1-1; the D is unclear. The CDR3 has 13 residues. CDR1 SEHNR and CDR2 FQNEAQ come from the germline V gene (reference sequence). With 8 bases removed from V and 6 bases from J, the gap between germline ends came to 16 bases. The CDR3 DNA follows: TGTGCCAGCTCCCTCGGAGAGTATCCTGAAGCTTTCTTT. It translates to CASSLGEYPEAFF.

This clonotype was picked up a small number of times. The CDR3: CASSLDRVEGFF. DNA for the CDR3: TGTGCCAGCAGCCTCGACAGGGTAGAGGGGTTCTTC. The chain joins TRBV7-9 to TRBJ2-1, with TRBD1 matching 7 bases. Trimming took 5 bases from V and 15 from J; bases not matched to a gene: 10. The CDR3 is made up of 12 amino acids. Germline V gene data show CDR1 as SEHNR and CDR2 as FQNEAQ (reference sequence).

This clonotype was observed a handful of times. This chain uses TRBV6-5 with TRBJ1-4, with D unclear. Germline loops: CDR1 MNHEY, CDR2 SVGAGI. This CDR3 has 15 amino acids. Trimming removed 2 bases from V and 2 bases from J, with 9 bases in between. This CDR3 is CASSYGPATNEKLFF. The CDR3 DNA follows: TGTGCCAGCAGTTACGGCCCAGCGACTAATGAAAAACTGTTTTTT.

This clonotype was picked up many times. J is TRBJ2-2 and V is TRBV27; 7 bases fit TRBD2. The V gene end was trimmed by 7 bases and the J gene end by 7 bases; junction bases not matched to a gene: 6. Germline V gene data show CDR1 as MNHEY and CDR2 as SMNVEV (reference sequence). This CDR3 region has 13 residues. The CDR3: CASMRGRSGELFF. CDR3 coding DNA: TGTGCCAGCATGCGGGGGAGAAGCGGGGAGCTGTTTTTT.

Ten or more counts support this clonotype. J is TRBJ2-4 and V is TRBV12-3 or TRBV12-4; D may be TRBD2 (5 bases). The CDR3 consists of 18 residues. V gave up 6 bases and J gave up 2 bases, with 23 bases separating them. CDR3 bases: TGTGCCAGCAGCCCGGGATTGGTTGGAGTTGGAACCAAAAACATTCAGTACTTC. It is translated as CASSPGLVGVGTKNIQYF.

The rearrangement joins TRBV19 to TRBJ1-3; weak D call: TRBD1 (5 bases). This CDR3 region has 16 residues. The germline V gene encodes CDR1 LNHDA and CDR2 SQIVND (reference sequence). Trimming took 6 bases from V and 0 from J, leaving 15 bases between them. CDR3 in amino acids: CASSHGHGSSGNTIYF. The CDR3 nucleotides read TGTGCCAGTAGCCACGGACACGGATCCTCTGGAAACACCATATATTTT.

A few counts support this clonotype. The chain employs TRBV5-1 and TRBJ2-2; D is ambiguous. Deletions cut 3 bases from V and 0 bases from J, with 12 bases between. The CDR3 runs 16 residues. Germline CDR1 and CDR2: SGHRS and YFSETQ. This chain's CDR3 is CASSYMTDANTGELFF. CDR3 in DNA: TGCGCCAGCAGCTATATGACGGACGCGAACACCGGGGAGCTGTTTTTT. The variable domain in full, completed from reference TRBV5-1 and TRBJ2-2, reads KAGVTQTPRYLIKTRGQQVTLSCSPISGHRSVSWYQQTPGQGLQFLFEYFSETQRNKGNFPGRFSGRQFSNSRSEMNVSTLELGDSALYLCASSYMTDANTGELFFGEGSRLTVL.

This clonotype was detected only a few times. The chain recombines TRBV7-2 with TRBJ2-7, with a possible D match to TRBD1 (6 bases). Trimming took 7 bases from V and 5 from J, leaving 15 bases between them. The CDR3 runs 13 residues. Germline V gene sequence: CDR1 SGHTA, CDR2 FQGNSA. CDR3 sequence (DNA): TGTGCCAGCACCCTGACAGGTCTGGACGAGCAGTACTTC. It translates to CASTLTGLDEQYF.

In its sample, this clonotype was seen a few times. The CDR3 sequence: CASSLARQSTDTQYF. DNA for the CDR3: TGTGCCAGCAGCTTAGCGAGGCAGAGCACAGATACGCAGTATTTT. The chain carries TRBV7-2 and TRBJ2-3; D gene ambiguous. This CDR3 spans 15 amino acids. V lost 0 bases, J lost 0 bases, and 7 bases lay in between. Per the germline V gene, CDR1 is SGHTA and CDR2 is FQGNSA.

This clonotype was seen a few times. The chain combines TRBV5-6 with TRBJ2-7; 11 positions match TRBD1. In germline, CDR1 is SGHDT, CDR2 YYEEEE. CDR3 size: 16 residues. Trimming at V came to 0 bases and at J to 3 bases, leaving 5 bases not matched to a gene. The chain's CDR3 is CASSLDGTGGLYEQYF. CDR3 DNA: TGTGCCAGCAGCTTGGATGGGACAGGGGGTCTCTACGAGCAGTACTTC.

The table lists this clonotype with a few counts. The J gene is TRBJ2-1, the V gene TRBV9; TRBD2 matches at 8 bases. The CDR3 has 15 residues. Trimming at V came to 3 bases and at J to 4 bases, leaving 6 bases not matched to a gene. Per germline, CDR1 SGDLS and CDR2 YYNGEE. The CDR3 sequence is CASSEAGERYNEQFF. CDR3 bases: TGTGCCAGCAGCGAAGCGGGAGAGCGGTACAATGAGCAGTTCTTC.

This chain connects TRBV6-5 to TRBJ2-3; D tentatively fits TRBD1 or TRBD2 (5 bases each). Germline CDR1 MNHEY, CDR2 SVGAGI. The CDR3 loop spans 15 amino acids. V gave up 2 bases and J gave up 4 bases, with 13 bases separating them. The CDR3 region is CASSYEGTVSDTQYF. CDR3 DNA sequence: TGTGCCAGCAGTTACGAAGGGACGGTTTCAGATACGCAGTATTTT.

In its sample, this clonotype was seen many times. The chain has TRBV12-3 or TRBV12-4 and TRBJ2-5; no reliable D call. V dropped 7 bases and J dropped 1 base, with 10 bases sitting between them. This CDR3 is built from 13 residues. CDR3 bases: TGTGCCAGCACTGAGAGAATCCAAGAGACCCAGTACTTC. Residues: CASTERIQETQYF.

This clonotype occurred a few times. The CDR3 here is CASSLATAWRGPRRTEAFF. The CDR3 nucleotides read TGTGCCAGCAGCTTAGCCACAGCATGGAGGGGTCCCCGAAGAACTGAAGCTTTCTTT. This sequence joins TRBV7-2 and TRBJ1-1, with D possibly matching TRBD1 (5 bases). Trimming pared 0 bases from V and 5 bases from J, leaving 25 bases between. This CDR3 contains 19 residues. From germline, CDR1 is SGHTA and CDR2 FQGNSA.

This clonotype was recorded once. The rearrangement joins TRBV5-6 to TRBJ2-7; 9 bases fit TRBD1. Germline V gene lookup returns CDR1 SGHDT and CDR2 YYEEEE. The CDR3 runs to 15 residues. The junction had 7 bases not matched to a gene; V was cut back by 3 bases and J by 3 bases. The CDR3 reads CASSSRDRVNYEQYF. The DNA of the CDR3 is TGTGCCAGCAGCTCCCGGGACAGGGTAAACTACGAGCAGTACTTC. Full variable domain (rest looked up from reference TRBV5-6 and TRBJ2-7): DAGVTQSPTHLIKTRGQQVTLRCSPKSGHDTVSWYQQALGQGPQFIFQYYEEEERQRGNFPDRFSGHQFPNYSSELNVNALLLGDSALYLCASSSRDRVNYEQYFGPGTRLTVT.

This clonotype was recorded a few times. The chain uses TRBV27 and TRBJ2-1; a weak D match, TRBD1 (6 bases). Between the trimmed V and J ends, which lost 9 bases and 10 bases, there was a span of 19 bases. Germline-derived CDR1 and CDR2 are MNHEY and SMNVEV (reference sequence). The CDR3 runs to 13 residues. The CDR3 DNA follows: TGTGCCAGTTCAAACGCAGGGGTCTTCGAGCAGTTCTTC. Protein: CASSNAGVFEQFF.

This clonotype occurred many times. This chain uses TRBV20-1 with TRBJ2-7; 8 positions agree with TRBD2. The trim removed 1 base at V and 2 bases at J, leaving 4 bases unmatched. Looked up from germline, CDR1 is DFQATT and CDR2 is SNEGSKA (reference sequence). The CDR3 length is 14 residues. This CDR3 is CSARGLASPYEQYF. The CDR3 DNA follows: TGCAGTGCTAGAGGACTAGCGTCCCCCTACGAGCAGTACTTC.